A single sample is the source of the 13 T cell receptor beta chains below, sequenced in a study of beta chain features in type 1 diabetes. Sequencing targeted expressed TCRB transcripts, as all isolated RNA had been reverse transcribed. The data were produced by immunoSEQ multiplex PCR, yet TCRdb's version contains in-frame clones alone and is incomplete. The sample consists of roughly 280,000 clones, less than 30% of them appearing once. The antigens of these receptors remain unknown. General study findings and limits: TCRB CDR3 length was moderately but significantly reduced in all four CD4+ subsets of Type 1 diabetes patients.

Sequencing was carried out using naive CD4+ T cells from blood. These receptors were obtained from a young woman with type 1 diabetes.

This clone was counted only a few times. The chain employs TRBV19 and TRBJ2-1; 7 bases align to TRBD1. J lost 6 bases, V lost 5 bases, and 16 bases had no gene match. Germline values: CDR1 LNHDA, CDR2 SQIVND (reference sequence). This CDR3 comprises 17 residues. The CDR3 region is CASSPRTGLGPPNEQFF. Written as DNA, the CDR3 is TGTGCCAGTAGTCCTCGGACAGGTCTCGGCCCCCCCAATGAGCAGTTCTTC.

The count of this clone is one. This rearrangement joins TRBV4-1 to TRBJ1-2; TRBD1 matches at 7 bases. V gave up 5 bases and J gave up 2 bases; unmatched junction bases: 2. The CDR3 consists of 13 residues. Germline V gene lookup returns CDR1 MGHRA and CDR2 YSYEKL. In nucleotides, the CDR3 is TGCGCCAGCAGCGAACAGGGGAACTATGGCTACACCTTC. This gives the protein CASSEQGNYGYTF.

J is TRBJ2-1 and V is TRBV5-4; 9 nucleotides match TRBD1. V was pared by 4 bases and J by 5 bases, with 1 base of the junction left unmatched. The V gene's germline CDR1 is SGHNT and CDR2 YYREEE (reference sequence). The CDR3 runs 13 residues. The CDR3 DNA sequence: TGTGCCAGCAGCGGGACAGGGCACAATGAGCAGTTCTTC. It encodes CASSGTGHNEQFF.

This sequence joins TRBV30 and TRBJ1-4; possibly TRBD1 for D (6 bases). V shed 4 bases and J shed 2 bases, with 11 bases lying between them. CDR3 size: 14 residues. Germline V gene lookup returns CDR1 GTSNPN and CDR2 SVGIG (reference sequence). CDR3 nucleotide sequence: TGTGCCTGGACAGGGGATTGGACTAATGAAAAACTGTTTTTT. Amino acids: CAWTGDWTNEKLFF. The entire variable domain, with the rest obtained from reference TRBV30 and TRBJ1-4, is as follows: SQTIHQWPATLVQPVGSPLSLECTVEGTSNPNLYWYRQAAGRGLQLLFYSVGIGQISSEVPQNLSASRPQDRQFILSSKKLLLSDSGFYLCAWTGDWTNEKLFFGSGTQLSVL.

The rearrangement links TRBV29-1 to TRBJ1-1; the D gene is possibly TRBD1 (5 bases). The CDR3 runs 15 residues. V was shortened by 1 base and J by 1 base, with 13 bases between the two germline ends. The germline CDR1 and CDR2 sequences are SQVTM and ANQGSEA. CDR3 residues: CSVEGKQGTNTEAFF. For the CDR3, the DNA is TGCAGCGTTGAAGGTAAGCAGGGAACGAACACTGAAGCTTTCTTT.

The chain employs TRBV4-1 and TRBJ2-2; 7 positions agree with TRBD2. The J segment lost 1 base and the V segment lost 4 bases, leaving 6 bases of the junction unmatched. CDR1 MGHRA and CDR2 YSYEKL come from the germline V gene. The CDR3 is made up of 16 amino acids. The CDR3 DNA reads as TGCGCCAGCAGCCGCCTGGTAGCGGGGAACACCGGGGAGCTGTTTTTT. It is translated as CASSRLVAGNTGELFF.

The table lists this clone with a few counts. The V gene is TRBV5-1, the J gene TRBJ1-3, with D possibly being TRBD1 (6 bases). This CDR3 comprises 15 residues. Germline V gives CDR1 SGHRS, CDR2 YFSETQ. V was shortened by 0 bases and J by 7 bases, with 14 bases between the two germline ends. The CDR3 spells CASSLEQGRVNTIYF. The DNA of the CDR3 is TGCGCCAGCAGCTTGGAACAGGGAAGGGTGAACACCATATATTTT.

The genes are TRBV27 and TRBJ1-5; TRBD1 aligns across 8 bases. Per germline, CDR1 MNHEY and CDR2 SMNVEV (reference sequence). The CDR3 covers 13 residues. Trimming at V came to 6 bases and at J to 15 bases, leaving 13 bases not matched to a gene. This CDR3 reads CASSKITGGRPHF. The DNA of the CDR3 is TGTGCCAGCAGCAAGATAACAGGGGGGAGGCCGCATTTT.

This chain joins TRBV5-1 and TRBJ2-1, with TRBD2 matching over 8 bases. J lost 7 bases, V lost 0 bases, and 9 bases had no gene match. This CDR3 is 16 amino acids long. Per the germline V gene, CDR1 is SGHRS and CDR2 is YFSETQ. Here the CDR3 reads CASSLASSGSGNEQFF. CDR3 in DNA: TGCGCCAGCAGCTTGGCCAGCAGCGGGAGTGGTAATGAGCAGTTCTTC.

The sample holds a few counts of this clone. The chain joins TRBV10-3 to TRBJ2-1; TRBD2 agrees at 14 bases. The ends lost 6 bases at V and 5 bases at J; junction bases unmatched: 9. From germline, CDR1 is ENHRY and CDR2 SYGVKD. The CDR3 contains 17 residues. This CDR3 is CAISAGTSGSRNNEQFF. The CDR3 DNA reads TGTGCCATCAGCGCCGGGACTAGCGGGAGCAGGAACAATGAGCAGTTCTTC.

This clone occurred a few times. The chain links TRBV19 to TRBJ2-2; 7 nucleotides match TRBD1. The CDR3 length is 15 residues. CDR1 and CDR2 from the germline V gene are LNHDA and SQIVND (reference sequence). J gave up 4 bases and V 1 base, and 3 bases lay outside the gene matches. The CDR3 reads CASSIVTGATGELFF. DNA of the CDR3: TGTGCCAGTAGTATAGTTACAGGGGCCACCGGGGAGCTGTTTTTT.

This chain connects TRBV2 to TRBJ2-7, with 7 bases identical to TRBD1. CDR3 length: 14 amino acids. Germline trimming cut 6 bases from V and 3 bases from J; bases unmatched to any gene: 8. Germline CDR1 and CDR2: SNHLY and FYNNEI. The chain's CDR3 is CASSRQGSDYEQYF. CDR3 in DNA: TGTGCCAGCAGCCGACAGGGTTCGGACTACGAGCAGTACTTC.

The rearrangement links TRBV30 to TRBJ1-1; 7 bases map to TRBD1. CDR1 and CDR2 from the germline V gene are GTSNPN and SVGIG (reference sequence). V lost 5 bases and J lost 2; bases outside the gene matches: 2. The CDR3 runs 12 residues. Written as DNA, the CDR3 is TGTGCCTGGGGACAGGCTAACACTGAAGCTTTCTTT. This translates into CAWGQANTEAFF.